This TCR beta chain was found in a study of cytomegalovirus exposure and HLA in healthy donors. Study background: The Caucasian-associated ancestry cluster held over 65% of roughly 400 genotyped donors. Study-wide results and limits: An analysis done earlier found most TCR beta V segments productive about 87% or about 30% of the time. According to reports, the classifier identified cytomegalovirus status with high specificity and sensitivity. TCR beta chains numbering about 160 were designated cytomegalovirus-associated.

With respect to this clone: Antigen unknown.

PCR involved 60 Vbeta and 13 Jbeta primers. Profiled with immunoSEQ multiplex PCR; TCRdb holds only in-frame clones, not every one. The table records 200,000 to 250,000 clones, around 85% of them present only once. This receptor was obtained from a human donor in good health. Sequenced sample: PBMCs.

The CDR3 region is CASSYKPGLGYTF. The CDR3 DNA reads TGTGCCAGCAGTTATAAACCGGGACTCGGCTACACCTTC. The chain has TRBV7-3 and TRBJ1-2, with a weak D call TRBD1 (5 bases). The CDR3 is made up of 13 amino acids. Germline CDR1 SGHTA, CDR2 FQGTGA. Trimming pared 6 bases from V and 8 bases from J, leaving 16 bases between.